This T cell receptor beta chain was captured in a study of tumor-infiltrating lymphocytes in primary liver carcinoma. Across the whole study: Patients were both men and women, whose ages ran from 30 to 69 years. Between about 4.2 and 10 cm across, the tumors were all of stage T1-T3 N0M0.

The sample holds one count of this clonotype. A clone one base away is much larger, so this may be a read error. The template, about 500 ng total RNA, yielded TCR beta cDNA made with a constant-region primer. ARM-PCR was slightly modified, and three nested multiplex PCR rounds with it gave rise to the TCR beta libraries. Forward primers for TRBV1-TRBV30 and a C-beta reverse primer served the first two PCR rounds, at about 10 cycles each. Via MiXCR, TCRdb re-called the multiplex PCR reads, giving one row per CDR3 protein. The sample shows a few hundred thousand distinct CDR3 sequences, more than 55% of them seen only once. This CDR3 region has 16 residues. With V trimmed by 4 bases and J by 7 bases, 12 bases remained unmatched. Unsorted whole blood served as the source of blood RNA, and germline DNA was extracted as well.

The sample consisted of peripheral blood. The receptor's source is a woman aged 25-40 years with primary liver carcinoma and hepatitis B virus infection. This rearrangement joins TRBV12-3 or TRBV12-4 to TRBJ1-3; 8 bases are shared with TRBD1. The CDR3 loop is CASSSYRGAAGNTIYF. The CDR3 DNA reads TGTGCCAGCAGTTCCTACAGGGGGGCAGCCGGGAACACCATATATTTT.